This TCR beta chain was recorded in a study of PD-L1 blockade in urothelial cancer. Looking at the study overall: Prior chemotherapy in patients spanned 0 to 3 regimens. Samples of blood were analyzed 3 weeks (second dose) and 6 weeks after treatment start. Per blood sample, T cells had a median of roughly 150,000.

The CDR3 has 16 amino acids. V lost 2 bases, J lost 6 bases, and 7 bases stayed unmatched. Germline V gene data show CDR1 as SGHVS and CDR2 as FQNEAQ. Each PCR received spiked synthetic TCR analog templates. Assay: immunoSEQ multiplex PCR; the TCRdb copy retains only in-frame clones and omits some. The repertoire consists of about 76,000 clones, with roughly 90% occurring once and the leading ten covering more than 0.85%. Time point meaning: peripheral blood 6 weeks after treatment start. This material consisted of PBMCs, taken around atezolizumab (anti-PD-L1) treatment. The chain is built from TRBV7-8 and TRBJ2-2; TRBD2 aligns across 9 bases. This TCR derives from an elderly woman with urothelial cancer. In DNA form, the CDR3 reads TGTGCCAGCAGCTTAAGCGGACTAGCGTTATCCGGGGAGCTGTTTTTT. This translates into CASSLSGLALSGELFF.